The 8 T cell receptor beta chains presented below share a single source sample, sequenced in a study of vaccination and CD4 T cells after COVID-19. At the Johns Hopkins FTIC core, DNA taken from cultured CD4+ T cells was sequenced by way of the Oncomine TCR Beta short-read assay. TCRdb reprocessed the PCR reads via MiXCR and lists one record per CDR3 protein. This sample has around 13,000 distinct CDR3 sequences, with 20% to 25% found just once. No antigen has been identified for these receptors. Treatment reported: approximately nine-day PBMC culture with coronavirus spike peptide pools or control peptides (ViraFEST assay). The specimen sequenced was cultured CD4+ T cells from blood. These receptors were obtained from a human donor with COVID-19.

This clonotype turned up a few times. The chain recombines TRBV20-1 with TRBJ2-5; D is unresolved. V lost 0 bases and J lost 8, with 13 bases in between. Germline CDR1 is DFQATT and CDR2 is SNEGSKA (reference sequence). The CDR3 totals 13 residues. The CDR3 reads CSARESGIYTQYF. CDR3 in DNA: TGCAGTGCTAGAGAGTCGGGTATATATACCCAGTACTTC.

This clonotype was detected only a few times. The rearrangement links TRBV20-1 to TRBJ2-2, with D uncertain. Per germline, CDR1 DFQATT and CDR2 SNEGSKA (reference sequence). The CDR3 sequence is 12 residues long. With 4 bases removed from V and 3 bases from J, the gap between germline ends came to 6 bases. The DNA for the CDR3 is TGCAGTGCTATGAAGGACACCGGGGAGCTGTTTTTT. The encoded protein is CSAMKDTGELFF.

V is TRBV5-1 and J is TRBJ2-5; D perhaps matches TRBD1 (6 bases). The CDR3 runs to 14 residues. Germline V gene data show CDR1 as SGHRS and CDR2 as YFSETQ. Trimming stripped 4 bases from V and 4 bases from J, with 14 bases between. DNA of the CDR3: TGCGCCAGCAGCCCGCAGGGGAGTGGAGAGACCCAGTACTTC. Translated: CASSPQGSGETQYF.

In its sample, this clonotype ranks as medium-sized (0.01 to 0.1%). The CDR3 DNA follows: TGTGCCAGTAGTATAGCCGGAGCAATGGGTTCACCCCTCCACTTT. This codes for CASSIAGAMGSPLHF. V gene TRBV19 combines with J gene TRBJ1-6; no clear D gene. V shed 1 base and J shed 9 bases, with 13 bases lying between them. The CDR3 runs 15 residues. Germline V gene data show CDR1 as LNHDA and CDR2 as SQIVND (reference sequence).

This chain joins TRBV20-1 and TRBJ2-7, with TRBD2 matching 12 bases. Germline V gene lookup returns CDR1 DFQATT and CDR2 SNEGSKA (reference sequence). J lost 2 bases, V lost 5 bases, and 10 bases had no gene match. This CDR3 is 16 amino acids long. CDR3 nucleotide sequence: TGCAGTGCTCCCCTGACTAGCGGGGGCCTACCCTACGAGCAGTACTTC. This gives the protein CSAPLTSGGLPYEQYF.

The CDR3 sequence is CASSRGEGGKNIQYF. In DNA form, the CDR3 reads TGTGCCAGCTCCCGAGGAGAGGGTGGCAAAAACATTCAGTACTTC. The rearrangement links TRBV19 to TRBJ2-4, with a weak D call TRBD2 (5 bases). V was clipped by 9 bases and J by 3 bases, with 18 bases between them. The length of the CDR3 is 15 residues. The germline V gene encodes CDR1 LNHDA and CDR2 SQIVND (reference sequence).

By share, this clonotype counts as medium-sized (0.01 to 0.1%). The chain is built from TRBV11-2 and TRBJ1-5; D gene unclear. This CDR3 comprises 14 residues. Trimming shortened V by 4 bases and J by 5 bases, and 12 bases separated the two germline ends. From germline, CDR1 is SGHAT and CDR2 FQNNGV. CDR3 sequence: CASSSSPTDQPQHF. The CDR3 nucleotides read TGTGCCAGCAGCTCCTCCCCGACGGATCAGCCCCAGCATTTT.

The rearrangement links TRBV20-1 to TRBJ2-1; 7 nucleotides align to TRBD1. V dropped 3 bases and J dropped 5; count of bases not matched to a gene: 4. CDR3 length: 13 residues. The germline V gene encodes CDR1 DFQATT and CDR2 SNEGSKA (reference sequence). CDR3 nucleotide sequence: TGCAGTGCTAGCCCCAGGGGGAACAATGAGCAGTTCTTC. Translated, it gives CSASPRGNNEQFF.